The source of this T cell receptor (beta chain) is a study of response to subunit inactivated influenza vaccine (dated by TCRdb to 2016 to 2019). The study in broad terms: To follow how T cells responded to a trivalent subunit inactivated influenza vaccine, the researchers relied on deep quantitative profiling of the T cell receptor repertoire. Overall study outcomes, separate from this receptor: According to the authors, only a limited number of new T cells may be recruited by each seasonal influenza vaccination.

Germline trimming amounts to 0 bases on V and 0 bases on J, with 2 as the count of junction bases outside the gene matches. From its cysteine to its phenylalanine, the CDR3 spans 16 amino acids. Only the CDR3 DNA stays, 48 bases, in frame from base 1. Per the germline V gene, SGHTA is the CDR1 and FQGNSA is the CDR2. Library preparation employed RT-PCR. TCRdb names Illumina HiSeq 2500 as the instrument used. TCRdb trimmed public reads at Q25 via fastp, called clones via MiXCR and kept in-frame beta chains. When rows share a CDR3 protein, they turn into one entry using the most common DNA and genes. The sample table lists about 540,000 distinct CDR3 sequences, approximately 20% of them with a count of one. In total, the top ten clones hold about 2.8% of the sample. With respect to this clonotype: Its cognate antigen has yet to be identified. No much larger clonotype is one base removed from it; base qualities were not supplied.

This sample also belongs to another study, concerning T cells expressing NK-cell markers. The second study also describes: TCR beta cDNA libraries were made by 5'RACE template switching that added a universal primer site and unique molecular identifiers. Three sorted T-cell subsets (CD3+CD56+NKG2C+, CD3+CD56+NKG2C- and CD3+CD56-NKG2C+) from under ten donors had their TCR beta-chain repertoires profiled. Seven of the eight sequenced donors were HCMV-seropositive and one was HCMV-seronegative. To restrict sorting to alphabetaTCR-expressing T cells, an anti-gammadeltaTCR antibody was added in several experiments. In six donors, the dominant CD3+CD56+NKG2C+ clonotypes were among the top 10 CD8+ clonotypes and accounted for about 1.0-7.5% of CD8+ T cells. Those dominant clonotypes were again the most abundant among CD3+CD56-NKG2C+ cells in a handful of donors, at about 25-60.1%. It remained unclear whether the expanded NKG2C-expressing T cell clones were specific for HCMV antigens. All eight donors whose samples were sequenced were randomly selected healthy volunteers, three of them men and five women. A commercial ELISA kit detecting HCMV-specific IgG in serum was used to determine HCMV serostatus. Peripheral blood mononuclear cells were isolated from blood by Ficoll density gradient centrifugation. CD4+ and CD8+ T cells were isolated from PBMC by magnetic immunoseparation with Miltenyi isolation kits. Synthesis of cDNA was primed from the TCR beta constant segment and was followed by two consecutive PCR amplification steps. Libraries were sequenced as 2 x 150 bp reads on Illumina HiSeq 2000/2500, MiSeq or NextSeq. Reads were demultiplexed and grouped by UMI with MIGEC, and clonotypes were assembled and quantified with MiTCR. To remove erroneous sequences, TCR cDNA sequences were retained only when supported by two or more reads. Downstream repertoire analysis used the tcR package, and clonotypes were matched across fractions by CDR3 nucleotide sequence plus V segment. Antigen specificity was annotated against VDJdb with VDJmatch, allowing one amino acid substitution in CDR3.

The input for sequencing was CD4+ T cells sorted from PBMCs, taken 11 to 12 days after vaccination. The source is a man in his fifties who received an inactivated influenza vaccine. Donor details come from another sample of the same person, matched by shared clones. The chain was built from TRBV7-2 and TRBJ2-3, and 8 junctional nucleotides match TRBD2. This receptor has the CDR3 CASSLAPGGSTDTQYF. The DNA sequence reads TGTGCCAGCAGCTTAGCTCCGGGGGGGAGCACAGATACGCAGTATTTT.